The 20 T cell receptor beta chains in this list originate from one sample, sequenced in a study of T cells expressing NK-cell markers (TCRdb year 2020). Receptor libraries were prepared by 5' RACE. Sequencing took place on an Illumina HiSeq 2000. With the reads reprocessed by TCRdb, a single entry stands for each CDR3 protein sequence and no DNA is reported. The sample table records about 260,000 distinct CDR3 sequences. 0.3% to 0.45% of the sample comes from the top ten. The sequencing sample was made of blood T cells: a sorted CD56 or NKG2C T cell subset, CD4+ or CD8+ T cells, or bulk PBMC T cells (not recorded which). The receptors originated from a young man in good health. Donor details come from another sample of the same person, matched by shared clones.

This chain joins TRBV9 and TRBJ2-1; TCRdb's assignment of TRBD2 cannot be checked, as there is no DNA. The CDR3 loop spans 15 amino acids. The germline CDR1 and CDR2 sequences are SGDLS and YYNGEE. The CDR3 sequence: CASSEGTIPFNEQFF.

The rearrangement links TRBV20-1 to TRBJ2-5; TCRdb lists TRBD2, though no DNA is available to test this call. The CDR3 is 16 residues long. The germline V gene encodes CDR1 DFQATT and CDR2 SNEGSKA (reference sequence). CDR3: CSARVGIAGVVKTQYF.

The CDR3 here is CSVGVAGPHNEQFF. This sequence joins TRBV29-1 and TRBJ2-1; checking the TCRdb D call of TRBD2 is not possible without DNA. Per germline, CDR1 SQVTM and CDR2 ANQGSEA. This CDR3 has 14 amino acids.

J is TRBJ1-2 and V is TRBV20-1; checking the TCRdb D call of TRBD1 is not possible without DNA. CDR1 is DFQATT and CDR2 is SNEGSKA in the germline V gene (reference sequence). The CDR3 is made up of 13 amino acids. This CDR3 is CSARGTGTPGYTF.

The V call is TRBV20-1, the J call TRBJ2-3; TCRdb lists TRBD2, though no DNA is available to test this call. The germline V gene encodes CDR1 DFQATT and CDR2 SNEGSKA (reference sequence). The CDR3 totals 15 residues. CDR3 residues: CSARETTSGPDTQYF.

The chain is built from TRBV11-2 and TRBJ1-1; there is no DNA to check the TCRdb D call of TRBD1. Germline V lookup: CDR1 SGHAT, CDR2 FQNNGV. The CDR3 is 13 residues long. This CDR3 is CASSSQGSTEAFF.

The V gene is TRBV10-1, the J gene TRBJ2-2; TCRdb's D gene call, TRBD1, goes unchecked for lack of DNA. The CDR3 runs 15 residues. Germline-derived CDR1 and CDR2 are WNHNN and SYGVQD (reference sequence). The CDR3 sequence is CASSSRGLNTGELFF.

The chain is built from TRBV24-1 and TRBJ2-1. The CDR3 extends over 12 amino acids. Germline CDR1 and CDR2: KGHDR and SFDVKD. The CDR3 sequence: CATTGLSNEQFF.

The chain links TRBV5-6 to TRBJ2-3; the D call of TRBD2 rests on TCRdb alone, since no DNA is present to check it. The CDR3 is 16 residues long. Germline V gene data show CDR1 as SGHDT and CDR2 as YYEEEE. CDR3 amino acids: CASSLLAGVSADTQYF. The whole variable domain, remainder taken from reference TRBV5-6 and TRBJ2-3, is DAGVTQSPTHLIKTRGQQVTLRCSPKSGHDTVSWYQQALGQGPQFIFQYYEEEERQRGNFPDRFSGHQFPNYSSELNVNALLLGDSALYLCASSLLAGVSADTQYFGPGTRLTVL.

J is TRBJ2-3 and V is TRBV24-1; there is no DNA to check the TCRdb D call of TRBD1. CDR3 size: 13 residues. The germline V gene encodes CDR1 KGHDR and CDR2 SFDVKD. The CDR3 here is CATSAQGVDTQYF.

This chain joins TRBV29-1 and TRBJ2-4; the TCRdb D gene call, TRBD2, has no DNA to confirm it. Germline-derived CDR1 and CDR2 are SQVTM and ANQGSEA. The CDR3 totals 14 residues. The chain's CDR3 is CSVGELGSENIQYF. Based on the CDR3 plus reference TRBV29-1 and TRBJ2-4, the full variable domain is SAVISQKPSRDICQRGTSLTIQCQVDSQVTMMFWYRQQPGQSLTLIATANQGSEATYESGFVIDKFPISRPNLTFSTLTVSNMSPEDSSIYLCSVGELGSENIQYFGAGTRLSVL.

This sequence joins TRBV28 and TRBJ2-2; TCRdb designates TRBD1, a call that cannot be tested without DNA. Germline loops: CDR1 MDHEN, CDR2 SYDVKM. The CDR3 contains 14 residues. The CDR3 here is CASSLFRETGELFF.

The chain recombines TRBV15 with TRBJ1-2. CDR1 and CDR2 (germline): LNHNV, YYDKDF (reference sequence). The CDR3 contains 13 residues. This chain's CDR3 is CATSSRDFYGYTF.

The chain's CDR3 is CASSPTGSTNEQFF. This chain uses TRBV7-2 with TRBJ2-1; TCRdb designates TRBD1, a call that cannot be tested without DNA. The V gene's germline CDR1 is SGHTA and CDR2 FQGNSA. This CDR3 is built from 14 residues.

The genes are TRBV19 and TRBJ1-1. CDR3 length: 13 amino acids. From germline, CDR1 is LNHDA and CDR2 SQIVND (reference sequence). The CDR3: CASSISSRTEAFF. The full variable domain, rest sourced from reference TRBV19 and TRBJ1-1, is DGGITQSPKYLFRKEGQNVTLSCEQNLNHDAMYWYRQDPGQGLRLIYYSQIVNDFQKGDIAEGYSVSREKKESFPLTVTSAQKNPTAFYLCASSISSRTEAFFGQGTRLTVV.

This chain connects TRBV6-5 to TRBJ1-4. The CDR3 consists of 14 residues. CDR1 and CDR2 (germline): MNHEY, SVGAGI. This CDR3 is CASSSGWTNEKLFF.

This chain uses TRBV20-1 with TRBJ2-2; absent DNA, TCRdb's TRBD2 call cannot be checked. CDR1 DFQATT and CDR2 SNEGSKA come from the germline V gene (reference sequence). This CDR3 is built from 14 residues. The CDR3 sequence: CSATSGHNTGELFF.

The chain links TRBV12-3 or TRBV12-4 to TRBJ1-6. The CDR3 extends over 13 amino acids. The CDR3 reads CASSFVGNSPLHF.

V usage is TRBV18 and J usage is TRBJ1-2; the D call of TRBD1 rests on TCRdb alone, since no DNA is present to check it. CDR1 is KGHSH and CDR2 is LQKENI in the germline V gene. The CDR3 runs 15 residues. CDR3 amino acids: CASSSRDGGGYGYTF.

This chain links TRBV20-1 with TRBJ1-6; absent DNA, TCRdb's TRBD1 call cannot be checked. The CDR3 spans 15 residues. CDR1 DFQATT and CDR2 SNEGSKA come from the germline V gene (reference sequence). The CDR3 sequence is CSARDNDRGYSPLHF.